This is a list of T cell receptor beta chains from one sample in a study of CD4 and CD8 cells across lung adenocarcinoma regions. Using its own MiXCR run on the PCR reads, TCRdb lists one record per CDR3 protein. The sample contains more than 9,500 distinct CDR3 sequences, over 45% of which appear only once. Material: CD8+ T cells from the margin of a lung tumor. The receptors stem from a male donor with lung adenocarcinoma. The CD4 and CD8 labels of this study may be unreliable. CDR3s include the opening cysteine and the closing phenylalanine or tryptophan.

V gene,J gene,CDR3 length,CDR3 protein
TRBV6-8,.,17,CASSSGLGGRGADTQYF
TRBV27,TRBJ2-5,16,CASRARGGGGTETQYF
TRBV6-2/TRBV6-3,TRBJ1-1,12,CAGSWGGTEAFF
TRBV7-9,TRBJ2-3,12,CASSFLADTQYF
TRBV6-2/TRBV6-3,TRBJ2-1,16,CASSYSIGTAYNEQFF
TRBV6-1,TRBJ2-4,11,CASSEFGVKFF
TRBV6-1,.,11,CASRSLYEQYF
TRBV6-1,TRBJ2-5,13,CASTAPNQETQYF
TRBV6-5,TRBJ2-5,18,CASSSSATGTGGRDTQYF
TRBV27,TRBJ2-5,17,CASSPGAGPSSYNEQYF
TRBV6-1,TRBJ2-7,15,CASRKGLADSYEQYF
TRBV6-1,TRBJ2-6,18,CASSDGRDSFSGANVLTF
TRBV6-1,TRBJ2-3,17,CASRQGLAGARKDTQYF
TRBV5-1,TRBJ2-2,15,CASSFEGLGTGELFF
TRBV6-7,TRBJ2-5,15,CATGFRGRHPDTQYF
TRBV10-3,TRBJ2-4,18,CAISGPGLAGPTKDIQYF
TRBV6-1,TRBJ2-2,15,CATQLAGANTGELFF
TRBV7-3,TRBJ2-2,16,CASSLTSGANTGELFF
TRBV6-1,TRBJ2-1,15,CASERTSGMYNEQFF
TRBV6-5,TRBJ2-2,15,CASSYGDRDTGELFF
TRBV25-1,TRBJ2-1,11,CASSWVGEQFF
TRBV6-1,TRBJ2-5,15,CASRDPGQGADEQYF
TRBV12-3/TRBV12-4,TRBJ2-1,15,CASSLDSGINNEQFF
TRBV7-3,TRBJ2-1,16,CASSLMGGPSYNEQFF
TRBV27,.,16,CASGGGGGRVTDTQYF
TRBV27,TRBJ2-7,15,CASSPGAGYSYEQYF
TRBV6-1,TRBJ2-3,15,CGRGRGGGDTDTQYF
TRBV6-1,TRBJ2-2,17,CASGKQTGYASTGEQFF